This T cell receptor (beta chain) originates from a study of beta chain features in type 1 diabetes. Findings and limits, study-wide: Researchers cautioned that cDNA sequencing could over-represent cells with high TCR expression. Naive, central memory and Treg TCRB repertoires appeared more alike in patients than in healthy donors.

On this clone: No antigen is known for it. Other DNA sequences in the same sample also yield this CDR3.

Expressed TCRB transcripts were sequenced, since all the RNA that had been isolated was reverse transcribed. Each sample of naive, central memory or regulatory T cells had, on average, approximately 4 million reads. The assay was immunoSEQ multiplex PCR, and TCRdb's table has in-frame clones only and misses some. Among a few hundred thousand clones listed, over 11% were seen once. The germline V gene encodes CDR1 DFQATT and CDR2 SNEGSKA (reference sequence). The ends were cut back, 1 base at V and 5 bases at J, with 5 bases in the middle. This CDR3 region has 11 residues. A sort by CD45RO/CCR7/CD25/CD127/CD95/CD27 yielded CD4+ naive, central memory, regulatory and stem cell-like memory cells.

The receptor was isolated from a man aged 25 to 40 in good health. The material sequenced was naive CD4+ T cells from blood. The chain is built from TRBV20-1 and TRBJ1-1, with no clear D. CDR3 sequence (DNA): TGCAGTGCTAGAGTTCAGACTGAAGCTTTCTTT. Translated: CSARVQTEAFF.